A single sample gave rise to the 12 T cell receptor beta chains below, sequenced in a study of cytomegalovirus exposure and HLA in healthy donors. Both 60 Vbeta primers and 13 Jbeta primers went into the PCR. Repertoires were generated with immunoSEQ multiplex PCR, while TCRdb's copy carries only in-frame clones and drops some. This sample has just over 150,000 clones; 70% to 90% occur once, and the top ten carry less than 2.5%. The sequenced sample was PBMCs. All receptors derive from a man aged 18 to 29 in good health and CMV-seropositive.

The J gene is TRBJ1-1, the V gene TRBV5-1, with 10 nucleotides matching TRBD1. The ends lost 4 bases at V and 3 bases at J; junction bases unmatched: 3. CDR3 length: 14 residues. Per germline, CDR1 SGHRS and CDR2 YFSETQ. The CDR3 here is CASSRGQGYTEAFF. CDR3 DNA sequence: TGCGCCAGCAGCCGGGGACAGGGGTACACTGAAGCTTTCTTT.

The chain is built from TRBV5-1 and TRBJ1-2; D perhaps matches TRBD1 (6 bases). This CDR3 spans 13 amino acids. V dropped 4 bases and J dropped 0 bases, with 7 bases sitting between them. The germline V gene encodes CDR1 SGHRS and CDR2 YFSETQ. CDR3 coding DNA: TGCGCCAGCAGCCAGGGGTCTAACTATGGCTACACCTTC. Translated: CASSQGSNYGYTF. Full variable domain (missing parts from reference TRBV5-1 and TRBJ1-2): KAGVTQTPRYLIKTRGQQVTLSCSPISGHRSVSWYQQTPGQGLQFLFEYFSETQRNKGNFPGRFSGRQFSNSRSEMNVSTLELGDSALYLCASSQGSNYGYTFGSGTRLTVV.

The genes are TRBV7-2 and TRBJ1-4, with D unclear. Per germline, CDR1 SGHTA and CDR2 FQGNSA. The CDR3 runs 13 residues. V lost 4 bases and J lost 5, with 8 bases in between. The CDR3 is CASSSTPNEKLFF. The CDR3 nucleotides are TGTGCCAGCAGCTCTACCCCCAATGAAAAACTGTTTTTT.

This clone occurred once. V usage is TRBV6-6 and J usage is TRBJ1-3, with D perhaps TRBD1 (5 bases). Germline V gene lookup returns CDR1 MNHNY and CDR2 SVGAGI (reference sequence). Deletions cut 7 bases from V and 3 bases from J, with 16 bases between. This CDR3 has 15 residues. CDR3 loop: CASKAGMAFGNTIYF. DNA for the CDR3: TGTGCCAGCAAGGCAGGGATGGCCTTTGGAAACACCATATATTTT.

The J gene is TRBJ1-6, the V gene TRBV6-5; a possible D gene is TRBD1 (6 bases). V was shortened by 2 bases and J by 7 bases, with 12 bases between the two germline ends. Germline CDR1 MNHEY, CDR2 SVGAGI. CDR3 length equals 15 residues. The DNA of the CDR3 is TGTGCCAGCAGTTACGCGGGGGCAGAGAATTCACCCCTCCACTTT. It is translated as CASSYAGAENSPLHF.

The gene calls are TRBV7-9 and TRBJ1-2; tentatively, D is TRBD1 (6 bases). The germline V gene encodes CDR1 SEHNR and CDR2 FQNEAQ (reference sequence). V lost 7 bases and J lost 1, with 10 bases in between. The CDR3 spans 13 residues. The CDR3 here is CASNQGGNYGYTF. CDR3 bases: TGTGCCAGCAATCAAGGGGGTAACTATGGCTACACCTTC.

The chain has TRBV7-2 and TRBJ1-3; D not resolved. Germline values: CDR1 SGHTA, CDR2 FQGNSA. The V gene lost 1 base and the J gene lost 3 bases, with 16 bases spanning the gap. The CDR3 runs to 17 residues. The DNA for the CDR3 is TGTGCCAGCAGCTTAGGCCGTGATAGCTCTGGTGGAAACACCATATATTTT. Encoded protein: CASSLGRDSSGGNTIYF.

The chain joins TRBV29-1 to TRBJ1-2, with D tentatively TRBD1 (6 bases). The V end was cut by 3 bases, the J end by 7 bases, with 18 bases between. Germline CDR1 reads SQVTM; CDR2 reads ANQGSEA. The CDR3 totals 14 residues. The CDR3 DNA sequence: TGCAGCGTTGATACCGAGGGGGTAAGGGGTGGCTACACCTTC. It yields the protein CSVDTEGVRGGYTF.

This clone was seen a few times. The chain employs TRBV7-2 and TRBJ2-2; D perhaps matches TRBD1 (6 bases). The length of the CDR3 is 15 residues. Germline V gene sequence: CDR1 SGHTA, CDR2 FQGNSA. Trimming took 2 bases from V and 0 from J, leaving 7 bases between them. As DNA, the CDR3 is TGTGCCAGCAGCTTATGGGGGCCGAACACCGGGGAGCTGTTTTTT. Its protein is CASSLWGPNTGELFF.

CDR3 sequence reads: CASSWDRGNQPQHF. CDR3 in DNA: TGTGCCAGCAGCTGGGACAGGGGAAATCAGCCCCAGCATTTT. The chain links TRBV7-9 to TRBJ1-5; 10 bases are a match to TRBD1. V was pared by 4 bases and J by 4 bases, with 1 base of the junction left unmatched. CDR1 is SEHNR and CDR2 is FQNEAQ in the germline V gene (reference sequence). This CDR3 is 14 amino acids long.

The rearrangement links TRBV6-5 to TRBJ1-2; 9 nucleotides align to TRBD1. The CDR3 length is 13 residues. After removal of 5 bases from V and 5 bases from J, the junction contained 3 bases not matched to a gene. CDR1 is MNHEY, CDR2 SVGAGI, per germline. The CDR3 DNA reads as TGTGCCAGCAGTGAACAGGGGGCGTATGGCTACACCTTC. It specifies CASSEQGAYGYTF.

The V call is TRBV30, the J call TRBJ1-4; D gene unclear. The V and J ends lost 1 base and 11 bases respectively, with 20 bases between them. Looked up from germline, CDR1 is GTSNPN and CDR2 is SVGIG (reference sequence). There are 15 residues in the CDR3. The DNA of the CDR3 is TGTGCCTGGAGTGGACTCTCGTCGTTGATGGGTAAACTGTTTTTT. Amino acid sequence: CAWSGLSSLMGKLFF. Filled out from reference TRBV30 and TRBJ1-4, the complete variable domain reads SQTIHQWPATLVQPVGSPLSLECTVEGTSNPNLYWYRQAAGRGLQLLFYSVGIGQISSEVPQNLSASRPQDRQFILSSKKLLLSDSGFYLCAWSGLSSLMGKLFFGSGTQLSVL.